This T cell receptor beta chain was captured by sequencing in a study of blood T cell repertoires in COVID-19. Participants came from fewer than 25 US areas, aged about 18 to 89 years. Germline-derived CDR1 and CDR2 are SNHLY and FYNNEI. CDR3 length: 12 amino acids. Worth noting for this clone: At one boundary the junction diverges from the germline segment, which might be a read error.

Original processing methods: Reference gene primer amplification in the assay estimated nucleated cell counts. This table comes from immunoSEQ multiplex PCR, and its TCRdb copy is limited to in-frame clones, with some not included. The D gene and trimming were derived from the DNA, and the V and J assignments and clone size from that table. The repertoire holds about 200,000 clones, with approximately 86% as singletons. The source material was PBMCs or T cells enriched from blood (not recorded which). The V gene is TRBV2, the J gene TRBJ2-7; maybe TRBD1 (6 bases). This receptor was taken from a middle-aged woman with acute COVID-19. The CDR3 DNA reads as TGTGCCAGCAGTGAAGCCGGACAGTCTATATCCTTC. Protein: CASSEAGQSISF.